A selection of T cell receptor beta chains follows, all from one sample in a study of T cell repertoires in cytomegalovirus infection. From the reads, TCRdb called clonotypes with MiXCR, one entry per CDR3 protein. The sample contains 270,000 or so distinct CDR3 sequences, 15% to 20% of which appear only once. The sequencing sample was made of CD8+ T cells from PBMCs. These receptors were taken from a human donor in good health (CMV status not recorded). Some clones in this sample may be carry-over from other donors' samples. The CDR3 runs from the conserved cysteine through the conserved F or W. The D gene is left open where the match is weak. Not all rows give a size; the values are once, few, many and, for expanded clones, a class.

V: TRBV6-6; J: TRBJ1-1; D: NA; size: NA; CDR3: CASSPSGLTEAFF; DNA: TGTGCCAGCAGTCCGTCGGGGCTGACTGAAGCTTTCTTT
V: TRBV29-1; J: TRBJ2-2; D: NA; size: many; CDR3: CSVDFRNTGELFF; DNA: TGCAGCGTTGATTTCAGGAACACCGGGGAGCTGTTTTTT
V: TRBV4-3; J: TRBJ2-3; D: NA; size: NA; CDR3: CASSPDLPDTQYF; DNA: TGCGCCAGCAGCCCCGACTTACCCGATACGCAGTATTTT
V: TRBV29-1; J: TRBJ1-2; D: NA; size: NA; CDR3: CSVEGGGVVGYGYTF; DNA: TGCAGCGTTGAGGGAGGGGGAGTCGTGGGATATGGCTACACCTTC
V: TRBV7-6; J: TRBJ1-6; D: NA; size: many; CDR3: CASSLRPQGLYNSPLHF; DNA: TGTGCCAGCAGCTTAAGACCCCAGGGGTTGTATAATTCACCCCTCCACTTT
V: TRBV20-1; J: TRBJ1-1; D: NA; size: few; CDR3: CSARDFLGSNTEAFF; DNA: TGCAGTGCTAGAGATTTTTTAGGGTCTAACACTGAAGCTTTCTTT
V: TRBV7-9; J: TRBJ2-5; D: NA; size: NA; CDR3: CASILRGQRGETQYF; DNA: TGTGCCAGCATCCTTAGAGGTCAACGGGGAGAGACCCAGTACTTC
V: TRBV6-5; J: TRBJ1-1; D: NA; size: few; CDR3: CASSYLINTEAFF; DNA: TGTGCCAGCAGTTACCTAATAAACACTGAAGCTTTCTTT
V: TRBV14; J: TRBJ2-1; D: NA; size: many; CDR3: CASSQDLPRFYNEQFF; DNA: TGTGCCAGCAGCCAAGACCTGCCGCGATTTTACAATGAGCAGTTCTTC
V: TRBV11-2; J: TRBJ2-1; D: NA; size: few; CDR3: CASSLDRSSFNEQFF; DNA: TGTGCCAGCAGCTTAGACAGGTCCTCATTTAATGAGCAGTTCTTC
V: TRBV12-5; J: TRBJ2-2; D: NA; size: many; CDR3: CASGGVQGNTGELFF; DNA: TGTGCTAGTGGGGGAGTCCAGGGGAACACCGGGGAGCTGTTTTTT
V: TRBV27; J: TRBJ2-7; D: TRBD1; size: many; CDR3: CASSLSGTGIGEQYF; DNA: TGTGCCAGCAGTTTATCCGGGACAGGGATTGGCGAGCAGTACTTC
V: TRBV12-3/TRBV12-4; J: TRBJ2-7; D: TRBD2; size: few; CDR3: CASSLAPGLDVLYEQYF; DNA: TGTGCCAGCAGTTTAGCCCCGGGACTAGACGTGCTTTACGAGCAGTACTTC
V: TRBV9; J: TRBJ2-7; D: NA; size: NA; CDR3: CASSASDTDYEQYF; DNA: TGTGCCAGCAGCGCCTCGGACACCGACTACGAGCAGTACTTC
V: TRBV19; J: TRBJ2-1; D: TRBD2; size: few; CDR3: CASDSSGNNEQFF; DNA: TGTGCCAGTGACTCTAGCGGGAACAATGAGCAGTTCTTC
V: TRBV13; J: TRBJ2-2; D: NA; size: few; CDR3: CASSVRDENGELFF; DNA: TGTGCCAGCAGCGTCCGGGACGAGAACGGGGAGCTGTTTTTT
V: TRBV7-9; J: TRBJ1-5; D: NA; size: many; CDR3: CASSVQGSQPQHF; DNA: TGTGCCAGCAGCGTCCAGGGGTCTCAGCCCCAGCATTTT
V: TRBV13; J: TRBJ2-1; D: NA; size: NA; CDR3: CASSLLASPNEQFF; DNA: TGTGCCAGCAGCTTACTGGCTAGCCCCAATGAGCAGTTCTTC
V: TRBV11-2; J: TRBJ2-3; D: NA; size: few; CDR3: CACRGVTDTQYF; DNA: TGTGCCTGTCGGGGAGTCACAGATACGCAGTATTTT
V: TRBV7-9; J: TRBJ2-1; D: NA; size: many; CDR3: CASSPAEDYNEQFF; DNA: TGTGCCAGCAGCCCCGCGGAGGACTACAATGAGCAGTTCTTC
V: TRBV28; J: TRBJ2-1; D: TRBD2; size: NA; CDR3: CASSLTGTSGVYNEQFF; DNA: TGTGCCAGCAGTTTAACCGGGACTAGCGGGGTGTACAATGAGCAGTTCTTC
V: TRBV6-2/TRBV6-3; J: TRBJ2-4; D: NA; size: many; CDR3: CASSDPTETKNIQYF; DNA: TGTGCCAGCAGTGATCCGACAGAGACCAAAAACATTCAGTACTTC
V: TRBV2; J: TRBJ1-5; D: NA; size: NA; CDR3: CASSELGNSNQPQHF; DNA: TGTGCCAGCAGTGAGTTAGGGAACAGCAATCAGCCCCAGCATTTT
V: TRBV5-6; J: TRBJ1-5; D: NA; size: many; CDR3: CASSLGRSGLDQPQHF; DNA: TGTGCCAGCAGCTTGGGACGGAGTGGATTGGATCAGCCCCAGCATTTT
V: TRBV20-1; J: TRBJ1-2; D: TRBD1; size: few; CDR3: CSRDRTTPIYGYTF; DNA: TGCAGCCGGGACAGGACCACCCCCATATATGGCTACACCTTC
V: TRBV4-1; J: TRBJ2-2; D: TRBD1; size: many; CDR3: CASSPTGASTGELFF; DNA: TGCGCCAGCAGTCCAACAGGGGCGAGCACCGGGGAGCTGTTTTTT